The 16 T cell receptor beta chains listed next were all sequenced from one sample in a study of shared clonotypes between healthy human individuals. Repertoires were generated with immunoSEQ multiplex PCR, while TCRdb's copy carries only in-frame clones and drops some. The repertoire holds almost 700,000 clones, with around 92% as singletons. The naive CD8 fraction comprised CD45RO-negative cells positively selected for CCR7 and excluded terminally differentiated effector memory CD45RA+ cells. What was sequenced was naive CD8+ T cells sorted from blood. These receptors came from a man between 25 and 39 years old in good health.

This chain links TRBV7-2 with TRBJ2-5, with TRBD1 as a possible D gene (7 bases). The CDR3 is 16 amino acids. Germline values: CDR1 SGHTA, CDR2 FQGNSA. V lost 1 base, J lost 4 bases, and 16 bases lay in between. The CDR3 DNA sequence: TGTGCCAGCAGCTTAGACAGGGGTAGCGGCCCAGAGACCCAGTACTTC. Its protein product is CASSLDRGSGPETQYF.

This clone came up once. The junction shows a germline mismatch at one end, possibly a read error. The V gene is TRBV7-9, the J gene TRBJ2-7, with 13 bases lining up with TRBD2. Germline V gene lookup returns CDR1 SEHNR and CDR2 FQNEAQ (reference sequence). The CDR3 length is 18 residues. CDR3 residues: CTSSTGTSGASSSYEQYF. The CDR3 DNA reads TGTACCAGCAGCACAGGGACTAGCGGGGCGTCCTCATCCTACGAGCAGTACTTC. Variable domain in full (rest from reference TRBV7-9 and TRBJ2-7): DTGVSQNPRHKITKRGQNVTFRCDPISEHNRLYWYRQTLGQGPEFLTYFQNEAQLEKSRLLSDRFSAERPKGSFSTLEIQRTEQGDSAMYLCTSSTGTSGASSSYEQYFGPGTRLTVT.

For the CDR3, the DNA is TGTGCCAGCAGTGAAAGCGGCGGGAACTACTACGAGCAGTACTTC. It is translated as CASSESGGNYYEQYF. The chain employs TRBV6-1 and TRBJ2-5, with a possible D match to TRBD2 (6 bases). The J call may be faulty, since TRBJ2-7 better matches the DNA end. The CDR3 has 15 residues. Germline V gives CDR1 MNHNS, CDR2 SASEGT.

This chain connects TRBV14 to TRBJ2-3, with 12 bases that match TRBD2. The CDR3 runs to 16 residues. The V gene end was trimmed by 4 bases and the J gene end by 4 bases; junction bases not matched to a gene: 6. Per germline, CDR1 SGHDN and CDR2 FVKESK. The CDR3 here is CASSPPTSGSSDTQYF. The CDR3 DNA sequence: TGTGCCAGCAGCCCTCCGACTAGCGGGAGCTCAGATACGCAGTATTTT.

This chain links TRBV29-1 with TRBJ2-1; D call uncertain. The CDR3 spans 16 residues. V dropped 0 bases and J dropped 4 bases, with 16 bases sitting between them. The germline CDR1 and CDR2 sequences are SQVTM and ANQGSEA. The CDR3 sequence: CSVEDLRNAFYNEQFF. The CDR3 DNA reads as TGCAGCGTTGAAGATTTGCGGAACGCATTTTACAATGAGCAGTTCTTC.

The chain has TRBV28 and TRBJ2-7; 8 bases map to TRBD1. J was trimmed by 4 bases and V by 3 bases; bases with no gene match: 5. CDR1 and CDR2 (germline): MDHEN, SYDVKM. The CDR3 has 14 residues. In nucleotides, the CDR3 is TGTGCCAGCAGTTTCGACAGGGGATGGTACGAGCAGTACTTC. Translating gives CASSFDRGWYEQYF.

V usage is TRBV4-1 and J usage is TRBJ2-2; the D gene is possibly TRBD1 (5 bases). V lost 1 base to trimming and J lost 1 base, with 7 bases between them. Germline V CDR1 and CDR2: MGHRA, YSYEKL. The CDR3 spans 15 residues. In DNA, the CDR3 is TGCGCCAGCAGCCAAGTGCAGGGGAACACCGGGGAGCTGTTTTTT. This gives the protein CASSQVQGNTGELFF.

For the CDR3, the DNA is TGCGCCAGCAGCCAATCCGACGGGAGCTCCTACAATGAGCAGTTCTTC. Amino acids: CASSQSDGSSYNEQFF. J is TRBJ2-1 and V is TRBV4-1, with D tentatively TRBD2 (6 bases). This CDR3 region has 16 residues. V lost 2 bases to trimming and J lost 0 bases, with 11 bases between them. The V gene's germline CDR1 is MGHRA and CDR2 YSYEKL.

In this sample, this clone turned up once. This rearrangement joins TRBV7-9 to TRBJ2-1; D may be TRBD2 (5 bases). CDR3 size: 12 residues. Deletions cut 6 bases from V and 10 bases from J, with 13 bases between. Germline V gene sequence: CDR1 SEHNR, CDR2 FQNEAQ (reference sequence). CDR3 nucleotides: TGTGCCAGCAGGATGGATCCTAGCGAGCAGTTCTTC. Protein sequence: CASRMDPSEQFF.

The chain uses TRBV7-9 and TRBJ2-5, with D perhaps assigned TRBD1 or TRBD2 (5 bases each). Germline loops: CDR1 SEHNR, CDR2 FQNEAQ (reference sequence). The CDR3 covers 14 residues. V dropped 5 bases and J dropped 5 bases, with 15 bases sitting between them. CDR3 bases: TGTGCCAGCAGCACACACGAGGGGCTGGAGACCCAGTACTTC. It yields the protein CASSTHEGLETQYF.

The chain links TRBV27 to TRBJ2-1; possibly TRBD1 for D (5 bases). Germline CDR1 reads MNHEY; CDR2 reads SMNVEV (reference sequence). V lost 2 bases and J 7 bases, leaving 9 bases between the germline ends. This CDR3 is 13 amino acids long. In DNA, the CDR3 is TGTGCCAGCAGTTTAGGGGCGGCAAATGAGCAGTTCTTC. It is translated as CASSLGAANEQFF.

This clone was seen only once. The chain has TRBV27 and TRBJ2-7; TRBD2 agrees at 8 bases. Germline CDR1 is MNHEY and CDR2 is SMNVEV (reference sequence). CDR3 length: 16 residues. V gave up 2 bases and J gave up 2 bases; unmatched junction bases: 8. The CDR3 DNA reads TGTGCCAGCAGTTTAATCGGGGGGGAGTCCCCCTACGAGCAGTACTTC. Residues: CASSLIGGESPYEQYF.

The table lists this clone with a few counts. The chain combines TRBV25-1 with TRBJ2-1; tentatively, D is TRBD1 or TRBD2 (5 bases each). In germline, CDR1 is MGHDK, CDR2 SYGVNS. Trimming cost V 3 bases and J 8 bases, with 17 bases left between them. The CDR3 totals 15 residues. In DNA, the CDR3 is TGTGCCAGCAGTGAGGGGCCCGGCCCGGGGTATGAGCAGTTCTTC. Residues: CASSEGPGPGYEQFF.

CDR3 coding DNA: TGTGCCAGCAGCAAACGCCGGGACAATACTTCCAACGAGCAGTACTTC. It translates to CASSKRRDNTSNEQYF. V gene TRBV21-1 combines with J gene TRBJ2-7; no DNA check was done on the table's D call, TRBD1. TRBV21-1 is a listed pseudogene. The CDR3 covers 16 residues.

The chain combines TRBV4-3 with TRBJ2-7; D gene uncertain. Germline V lookup: CDR1 LGHNA, CDR2 YSLEER. The CDR3 is 14 residues long. Trimming stripped 1 base from V and 2 bases from J, with 9 bases between. As DNA, the CDR3 is TGCGCCAGCAGCCAAGGGTCATCGACCTACGAGCAGTACTTC. This codes for CASSQGSSTYEQYF.

CDR3 in amino acids: CASSLVSDIWMDGYTF. As DNA, the CDR3 is TGTGCCAGCAGTTTAGTGTCAGACATTTGGATGGATGGCTACACCTTC. The chain couples TRBV28 to TRBJ1-2, with D hard to call. The CDR3 extends over 16 amino acids. CDR1 and CDR2 (germline): MDHEN, SYDVKM. V was trimmed by 2 bases and J by 6 bases, leaving 19 bases between them.